The source of this T cell receptor beta chain is a study of CD8 T cells in ankylosing spondylitis. General study findings and limits: Apparently characteristic of ankylosing spondylitis blood was a TCR beta motif (roughly eight highly homologous variants). In ankylosing spondylitis patients, matched synovial fluid reportedly showed significant enrichment of disease-linked clones.

This clonotype was counted only a few times. Its antigen is still unknown. Quantitative barcoded 5'-RACE was used to prepare TCR beta libraries. MiXCR, run by TCRdb on the 5' RACE reads, gives a single entry per CDR3 protein. This table has approximately 250,000 distinct CDR3 sequences, roughly 32% appearing once. J gave up 5 bases and V 5 bases, and 2 bases lay outside the gene matches. This CDR3 contains 14 residues. CDR1 DFQATT and CDR2 SNEGSKA come from the germline V gene (reference sequence). The receptor was isolated from a male donor with ankylosing spondylitis or in good health (not recorded which). Material for sequencing was blood, either unsorted or a sorted T cell fraction (not recorded which). The rearrangement links TRBV20-1 to TRBJ2-2, with TRBD2 matching 13 bases. The CDR3 loop reads CSAGGLAGTGELFF. The CDR3 region has the DNA TGCAGTGCTGGGGGACTAGCGGGGACCGGGGAGCTGTTTTTT.